One sample yielded the 26 T cell receptor beta chains listed below, sequenced in a study of T cell changes during pregnancy in multiple sclerosis. TCRdb keeps only in-frame clones here, not all; method: immunoSEQ multiplex PCR. The sample includes about 76,000 clones, over 85% of them seen just once. Sequences were derived from peripheral blood, sampled after pregnancy. The origin of the receptors is a female donor in good health, enrolled as a control in a pregnancy study.

This rearrangement joins TRBV11-2 to TRBJ1-6; 7 bases align to TRBD1. Trimming took 6 bases from V and 10 from J; bases not matched to a gene: 9. Germline V gene sequence: CDR1 SGHAT, CDR2 FQNNGV. This CDR3 has 14 residues. CDR3 coding DNA: TGTGCCAGCAGACGGCTACAGGGGAAATCACCCCTCCACTTT. This gives the protein CASRRLQGKSPLHF.

This clone appeared a single time. Other DNA sequences in this sample translate to the same CDR3. This chain joins TRBV27 and TRBJ1-2; D gene unclear. The V end was cut by 0 bases, the J end by 4 bases, with 12 bases between. From germline, CDR1 is MNHEY and CDR2 SMNVEV (reference sequence). The CDR3 contains 15 residues. The CDR3 coding sequence is TGTGCCAGCAGTTTATCGACCGGGAGCCTCTATGGCTACACCTTC. It specifies CASSLSTGSLYGYTF.

This chain connects TRBV6-1 to TRBJ1-4, with no clear D. CDR3 length equals 14 residues. V shed 0 bases and J shed 10 bases, with 12 bases lying between them. Per the germline V gene, CDR1 is MNHNS and CDR2 is SASEGT. The CDR3 loop reads CASSEASYGGKLFF. CDR3 DNA: TGTGCCAGCAGTGAAGCGTCGTATGGCGGAAAACTGTTTTTT.

V is TRBV29-1 and J is TRBJ2-2; 9 bases are a match to TRBD2. Per germline, CDR1 SQVTM and CDR2 ANQGSEA. This CDR3 is built from 16 residues. Trimming took 0 bases from V and 2 from J; bases not matched to a gene: 4. The CDR3 coding sequence is TGCAGCGTTGAAGATTTAGCGGGGGACAACACCGGGGAGCTGTTTTTT. Translated, it gives CSVEDLAGDNTGELFF.

The CDR3 bases are TGTGCCAGCAGCATACAGGGACAAAATTCACCCCTCCACTTT. Residues: CASSIQGQNSPLHF. V gene TRBV13 combines with J gene TRBJ1-6, with D perhaps matching TRBD1 (6 bases). The CDR3 runs 14 residues. Germline CDR1 is PRHDT and CDR2 is FYEKMQ (reference sequence). The V gene lost 5 bases and the J gene lost 7 bases, with 12 bases spanning the gap.

The chain carries TRBV15 and TRBJ2-1, with D uncertain. This CDR3 is built from 17 residues. With 4 bases removed from V and 0 bases from J, the gap between germline ends came to 16 bases. Germline V gene lookup returns CDR1 LNHNV and CDR2 YYDKDF (reference sequence). The CDR3 is CATSKDRLESSYNEQFF. The CDR3 DNA follows: TGTGCCACCAGCAAGGATCGACTGGAAAGCTCCTACAATGAGCAGTTCTTC.

The V call is TRBV4-1, the J call TRBJ1-6; D not resolved. This CDR3 contains 13 residues. V lost 2 bases, J lost 7 bases, and 6 bases lay in between. Germline-derived CDR1 and CDR2 are MGHRA and YSYEKL. As DNA, the CDR3 is TGCGCCAGCAGCCAAACTGTCAATTCACCCCTCCACTTT. This codes for CASSQTVNSPLHF.

The chain combines TRBV10-3 with TRBJ1-2; D may be TRBD1 (6 bases). Germline V CDR1 and CDR2: ENHRY, SYGVKD. V dropped 9 bases and J dropped 7 bases, with 24 bases sitting between them. The CDR3 contains 15 residues. The CDR3 sequence is CAMRGPTGSESGYTF. The CDR3 nucleotides read TGTGCCATGCGAGGCCCAACAGGGAGCGAATCTGGCTACACCTTC.

The rearrangement joins TRBV5-1 to TRBJ2-1; 7 bases fit TRBD2. The CDR3 length is 15 residues. The germline CDR1 and CDR2 sequences are SGHRS and YFSETQ. After removal of 7 bases from V and 2 bases from J, the junction contained 9 bases not matched to a gene. CDR3 DNA sequence: TGCGCCAGCGGTTTCGGGGGGAGTCCCTACAATGAGCAGTTCTTC. Its protein product is CASGFGGSPYNEQFF.

The V gene is TRBV29-1, the J gene TRBJ1-2, with D possibly matching TRBD1 (6 bases). The germline V gene encodes CDR1 SQVTM and CDR2 ANQGSEA. The CDR3 loop spans 15 amino acids. The V end was cut by 6 bases, the J end by 2 bases, with 19 bases between. Here the CDR3 DNA reads TGCAGCGTGGGGGAAACAGGGATCGCGAACTATGGCTACACCTTC. Translated: CSVGETGIANYGYTF.

The J gene is TRBJ1-4, the V gene TRBV13; TRBD1 matches 8 bases. The CDR3 covers 14 residues. Germline CDR1 PRHDT, CDR2 FYEKMQ (reference sequence). The V and J ends lost 5 bases and 8 bases, in that order; junction bases with no gene match: 7. The CDR3 DNA reads as TGTGCCAGCAGCACAACAGGGGGTCGAGAAAAACTGTTTTTT. Encoded protein: CASSTTGGREKLFF.

The chain joins TRBV11-2 to TRBJ1-6; no clear D. The CDR3 spans 13 residues. Germline V CDR1 and CDR2: SGHAT, FQNNGV. V lost 5 bases and J lost 9, with 11 bases in between. The CDR3 spells CASSPRVASPLHF. For the CDR3, the DNA is TGTGCCAGCAGCCCGAGAGTCGCTTCACCCCTCCACTTT.

The CDR3 sequence is CASSQNTGTGYLYGYTF. The CDR3 DNA reads TGTGCCAGCAGCCAGAATACCGGGACAGGATATCTTTATGGCTACACCTTC. The rearrangement joins TRBV4-2 to TRBJ1-2; 8 nucleotides agree with TRBD1. CDR3 length: 17 residues. With 3 bases clipped from V and 5 bases from J, the junction kept 14 bases outside the gene matches. Germline V gives CDR1 LGHNA, CDR2 YNFKEQ.

This rearrangement joins TRBV6-1 to TRBJ2-5, with 9 bases identical to TRBD1. Germline V CDR1 and CDR2: MNHNS, SASEGT. This CDR3 has 14 amino acids. The J segment lost 5 bases and the V segment lost 5 bases, leaving 6 bases of the junction unmatched. The CDR3 bases are TGTGCCAGCAGTCTAGGACAGGGGAAGGAGACCCAGTACTTC. As protein: CASSLGQGKETQYF.

J is TRBJ2-1 and V is TRBV4-3; 7 bases fit TRBD2. Germline CDR1 and CDR2: LGHNA and YSLEER. V was pared by 2 bases and J by 0 bases, with 7 bases of the junction left unmatched. CDR3 size: 17 residues. The CDR3 sequence: CASSQWGGELSYNEQFF. In DNA, the CDR3 is TGCGCCAGCAGCCAATGGGGGGGAGAACTCTCCTACAATGAGCAGTTCTTC.

This chain uses TRBV19 with TRBJ2-2, with D tentatively TRBD1 (6 bases). From germline, CDR1 is LNHDA and CDR2 SQIVND (reference sequence). The V gene lost 3 bases and the J gene lost 4 bases, with 12 bases spanning the gap. The length of the CDR3 is 15 residues. CDR3 nucleotide sequence: TGTGCCAGTAGTATCCGGACAGATTTCACCGGGGAGCTGTTTTTT. Translated: CASSIRTDFTGELFF. Looking up the rest from reference TRBV19 and TRBJ2-2 gives the full variable domain: DGGITQSPKYLFRKEGQNVTLSCEQNLNHDAMYWYRQDPGQGLRLIYYSQIVNDFQKGDIAEGYSVSREKKESFPLTVTSAQKNPTAFYLCASSIRTDFTGELFFGEGSRLTVL.

The rearrangement links TRBV29-1 to TRBJ2-1, with 9 bases that match TRBD2. Germline CDR1 is SQVTM and CDR2 is ANQGSEA. The CDR3 sequence is 13 residues long. After removal of 6 bases from V and 7 bases from J, the junction contained 7 bases not matched to a gene. The CDR3 bases are TGCAGCGTAGGACTAGCGAACTCAAATGAGCAGTTCTTC. Protein sequence: CSVGLANSNEQFF.

The rearrangement links TRBV27 to TRBJ2-5; 8 nucleotides agree with TRBD1. Germline V gives CDR1 MNHEY, CDR2 SMNVEV (reference sequence). V lost 3 bases, J lost 3 bases, and 6 bases stayed unmatched. The CDR3 has 15 amino acids. For the CDR3, the DNA is TGTGCCAGCAGTTTCCTCGGGACAGGAGAAGAGACCCAGTACTTC. Translating gives CASSFLGTGEETQYF.

The rearrangement uses TRBV11-2 and TRBJ2-2, with 11 bases identical to TRBD2. The CDR3 is 16 residues long. The V and J ends lost 6 bases and 5 bases, in that order; junction bases with no gene match: 8. Germline V lookup: CDR1 SGHAT, CDR2 FQNNGV. Here the CDR3 reads CASRELAGGWTGELFF. The CDR3 DNA sequence: TGTGCCAGCAGAGAGCTAGCGGGAGGCTGGACCGGGGAGCTGTTTTTT.

The chain carries TRBV4-3 and TRBJ2-1, with a weak D call TRBD1 (5 bases). Trimming stripped 1 base from V and 0 bases from J, with 16 bases between. The CDR3 runs 18 residues. CDR1 is LGHNA and CDR2 is YSLEER in the germline V gene. The CDR3 loop reads CASSQVKGQGSSYNEQFF. The CDR3 coding sequence is TGCGCCAGCAGCCAAGTAAAAGGGCAGGGAAGCTCCTACAATGAGCAGTTCTTC.

The chain recombines TRBV28 with TRBJ1-3; 7 nucleotides agree with TRBD1. CDR3 length equals 14 residues. From germline, CDR1 is MDHEN and CDR2 SYDVKM. With 6 bases clipped from V and 0 bases from J, the junction kept 2 bases outside the gene matches. In nucleotides, the CDR3 is TGTGCCAGCAGCGGGACAGTCTCTGGAAACACCATATATTTT. Residues: CASSGTVSGNTIYF. Based on the CDR3 plus reference TRBV28 and TRBJ1-3, the full variable domain is DVKVTQSSRYLVKRTGEKVFLECVQDMDHENMFWYRQDPGLGLRLIYFSYDVKMKEKGDIPEGYSVSREKKERFSLILESASTNQTSMYLCASSGTVSGNTIYFGEGSWLTVV.

This chain connects TRBV28 to TRBJ1-3, with D possibly TRBD1 on 6 matching bases. Germline CDR1 MDHEN, CDR2 SYDVKM. This CDR3 has 15 residues. The V end was cut by 6 bases, the J end by 4 bases, with 16 bases between. The CDR3 here is CASSSKQGTGNTIYF. The CDR3 DNA sequence: TGTGCCAGCAGCTCTAAACAGGGTACGGGAAACACCATATATTTT. Full variable domain (outside the CDR3, taken from reference TRBV28 and TRBJ1-3): DVKVTQSSRYLVKRTGEKVFLECVQDMDHENMFWYRQDPGLGLRLIYFSYDVKMKEKGDIPEGYSVSREKKERFSLILESASTNQTSMYLCASSSKQGTGNTIYFGEGSWLTVV.

This rearrangement joins TRBV9 to TRBJ2-1, with 10 positions matching TRBD2. With 0 bases clipped from V and 8 bases from J, the junction kept 8 bases outside the gene matches. This CDR3 is 16 amino acids long. From germline, CDR1 is SGDLS and CDR2 YYNGEE. Here the CDR3 reads CASSVGVAGGRDEQFF. The CDR3, as DNA: TGTGCCAGCAGCGTAGGGGTAGCGGGAGGTCGCGATGAGCAGTTCTTC.

This clone has only a few counts. The chain recombines TRBV28 with TRBJ2-7; 7 nucleotides line up with TRBD1. Germline assignment: CDR1 MDHEN and CDR2 SYDVKM. J gave up 2 bases and V 6 bases, and 4 bases lay outside the gene matches. The CDR3 extends over 13 amino acids. The CDR3 is CASRLTGPYEQYF. CDR3 nucleotide sequence: TGTGCCAGCAGGTTGACAGGGCCCTACGAGCAGTACTTC.

Only one count was recorded for this clone. CDR3 sequence reads: CASSPRGRLAGDYEQYF. The CDR3 region has the DNA TGTGCCAGCTCACCACGCGGTAGATTGGCGGGAGACTACGAGCAGTACTTC. The chain uses TRBV18 and TRBJ2-7; TRBD2 matches 7 bases. The trim removed 1 base at V and 3 bases at J, leaving 12 bases unmatched. Germline values: CDR1 KGHSH, CDR2 LQKENI. The CDR3 has 17 residues.

The gene calls are TRBV28 and TRBJ2-5, with a possible D match to TRBD1 (5 bases). Per the germline V gene, CDR1 is MDHEN and CDR2 is SYDVKM. V was pared by 7 bases and J by 2 bases, with 5 bases between. This CDR3 is 11 amino acids long. CDR3 coding DNA: TGTGCCAGCAAGGGGCAAGAGACCCAGTACTTC. Encoded protein: CASKGQETQYF.